This T cell receptor beta chain stems from a study of graft-versus-host responses after intestinal transplantation. The CDR3 covers 18 residues. Germline CDR1 SGHRS, CDR2 YFSETQ. With respect to this clone: Its antigen is not known. A junction boundary mismatches the germline segment, possibly from a read error.

Assay used: immunoSEQ multiplex PCR; TCRdb lists only in-frame clones, some missing. The repertoire includes approximately 33,000 clones, about four fifths of them detected once, and around 20% sits in the top ten. This TCR was sampled from a human donor who received an intestinal transplant. The sequences come from unstimulated CD8+ T cells sorted from spleen or lymph node cells, collected before intestinal transplant. The V call is TRBV5-1, the J call TRBJ2-5, with 13 nucleotides matching TRBD2. The chain's CDR3 is CASGLIRTSGSGEETQYF. The CDR3 DNA sequence: TGCGCCAGCGGCTTAATTAGGACTAGCGGGAGTGGGGAAGAGACCCAGTACTTC.